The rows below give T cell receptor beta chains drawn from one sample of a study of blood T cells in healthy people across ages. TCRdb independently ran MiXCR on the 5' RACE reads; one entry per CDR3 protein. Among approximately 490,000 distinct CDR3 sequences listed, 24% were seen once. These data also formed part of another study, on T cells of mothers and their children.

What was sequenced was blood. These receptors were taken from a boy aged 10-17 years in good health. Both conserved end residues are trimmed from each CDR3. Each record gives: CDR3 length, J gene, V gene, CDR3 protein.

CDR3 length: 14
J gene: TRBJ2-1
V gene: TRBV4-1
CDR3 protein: ASSHLLAGAPNEQF

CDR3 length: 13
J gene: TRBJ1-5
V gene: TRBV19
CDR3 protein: ASSIAGAGNQPQH

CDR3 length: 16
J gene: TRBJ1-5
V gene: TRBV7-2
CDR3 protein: ASSVGTGTALSRQPQH

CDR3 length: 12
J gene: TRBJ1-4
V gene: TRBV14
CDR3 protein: ASSPRQGNEKLF

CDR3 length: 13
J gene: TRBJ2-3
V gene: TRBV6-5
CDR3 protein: ASTSGLGAPDTQY

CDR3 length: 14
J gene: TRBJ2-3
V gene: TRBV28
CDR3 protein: ASSLLDSTGTDTQY

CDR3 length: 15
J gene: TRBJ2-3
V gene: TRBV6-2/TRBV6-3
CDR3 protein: ASSYSSVTESTDTQY

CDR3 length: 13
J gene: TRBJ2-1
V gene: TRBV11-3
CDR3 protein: ASSALAGGLNEQF

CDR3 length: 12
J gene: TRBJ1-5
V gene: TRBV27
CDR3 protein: ASSLWGNNQPQH

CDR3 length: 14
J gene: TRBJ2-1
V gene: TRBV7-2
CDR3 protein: ASSPGWTGGYNEQF

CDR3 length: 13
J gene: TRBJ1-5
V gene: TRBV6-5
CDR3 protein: ASRKTGMGNQPQH

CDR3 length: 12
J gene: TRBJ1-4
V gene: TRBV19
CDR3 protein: ASSIVGNNEKLF

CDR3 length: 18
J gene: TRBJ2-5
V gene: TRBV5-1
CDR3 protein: ASSVPIGKQIQGFQETQY

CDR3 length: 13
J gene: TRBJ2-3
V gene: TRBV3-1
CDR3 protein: ASSLSGASTDTQY

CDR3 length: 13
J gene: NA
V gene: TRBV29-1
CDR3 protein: SAMGLAGGNNEQF

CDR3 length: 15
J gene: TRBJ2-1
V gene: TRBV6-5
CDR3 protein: ASSYASLAGNFGEQF

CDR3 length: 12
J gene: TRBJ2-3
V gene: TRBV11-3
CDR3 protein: ASSLDPRDSQQY

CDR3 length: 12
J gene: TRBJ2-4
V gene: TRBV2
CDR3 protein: ASSGGDYRDIQY

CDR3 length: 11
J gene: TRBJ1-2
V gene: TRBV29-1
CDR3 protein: TITLAVNYGYT

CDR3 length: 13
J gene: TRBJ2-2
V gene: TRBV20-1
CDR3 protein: SARVTGHVAGELF

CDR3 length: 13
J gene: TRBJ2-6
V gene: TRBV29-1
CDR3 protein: SVILNLLGANVLT

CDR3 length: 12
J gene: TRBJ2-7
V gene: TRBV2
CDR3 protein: ASSPPGPPYEQY

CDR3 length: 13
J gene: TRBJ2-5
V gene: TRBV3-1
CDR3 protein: ASSPLPNGKETQY

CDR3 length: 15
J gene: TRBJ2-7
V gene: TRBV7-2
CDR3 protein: ASSLNPPGTGLCEQY

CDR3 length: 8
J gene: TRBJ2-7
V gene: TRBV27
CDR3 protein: AINPTKQY

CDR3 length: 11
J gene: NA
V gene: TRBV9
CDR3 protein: ASSDDLEYEQY

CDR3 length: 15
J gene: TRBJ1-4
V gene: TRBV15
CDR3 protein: ATSRDSSSLTNEKLF

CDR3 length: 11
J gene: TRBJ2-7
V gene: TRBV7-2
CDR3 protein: ASSLASDYKQY

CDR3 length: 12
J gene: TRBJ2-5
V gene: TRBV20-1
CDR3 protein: SSGRGVSEETQY

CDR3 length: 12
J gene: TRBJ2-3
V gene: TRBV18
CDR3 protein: ASSPSRGVNTQY

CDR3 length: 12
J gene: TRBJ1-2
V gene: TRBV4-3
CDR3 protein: ASSQRTGRYGHT

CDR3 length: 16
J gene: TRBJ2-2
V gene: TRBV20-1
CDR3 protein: SAHRGTSGRGNTGELF

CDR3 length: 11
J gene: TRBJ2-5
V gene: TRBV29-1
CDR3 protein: SGPSGVPETQY

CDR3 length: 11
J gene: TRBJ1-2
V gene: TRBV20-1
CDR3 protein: SASPQFNYGYT

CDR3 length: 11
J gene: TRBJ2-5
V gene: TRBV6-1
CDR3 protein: ASSTVVQETQY

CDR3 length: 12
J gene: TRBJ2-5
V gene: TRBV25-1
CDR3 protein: ASSGGRSKETQY

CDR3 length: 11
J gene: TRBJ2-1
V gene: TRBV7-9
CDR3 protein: ASSYSPGLDHF

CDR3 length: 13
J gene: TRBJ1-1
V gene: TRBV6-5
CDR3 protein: ASSSPGAGNTEAF

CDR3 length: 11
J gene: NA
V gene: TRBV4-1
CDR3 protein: ASSRTGATEQF

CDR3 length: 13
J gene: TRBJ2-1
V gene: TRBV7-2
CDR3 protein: ASSSPGGLINEQF

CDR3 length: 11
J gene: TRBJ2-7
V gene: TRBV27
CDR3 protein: ASSLAGVGKQY

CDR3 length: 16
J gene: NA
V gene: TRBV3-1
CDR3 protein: ASSQDLPGLAGGKEQF

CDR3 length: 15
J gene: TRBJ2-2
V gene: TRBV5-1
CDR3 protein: ASSFLSEGRLGGELF

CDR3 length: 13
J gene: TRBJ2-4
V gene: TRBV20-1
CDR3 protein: STRVGHTAKNIQY

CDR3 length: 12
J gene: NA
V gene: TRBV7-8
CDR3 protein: ASSRTTGTYEQY